The clone carrying this TCR beta chain is a singleton in its sample. Its antigen is undetermined. A read error may produce the germline difference seen at one junction end. The data were obtained in a study of tumor and adjacent non-tumor tissue in lung cancer. On the study more broadly: The patients, 10 to 11 men and about 5 women, were roughly 30 to 80 with stage I to III disease. Samples averaged roughly 4.3 million productive TCRbeta reads each.

TCRbeta libraries were built with three rounds of nested PCR, modified from ARM-PCR. TCRdb re-derived calls from the multiplex PCR reads in MiXCR, one entry per CDR3 protein. The sample consists of around 80,000 distinct CDR3 sequences, less than 85% of them appearing once. General observations from the study: In normal lung, the top 100 clones were significantly more dominant than in tumor.

RNA was extracted from bulk tissue without any cell sorting. More than 3 cm separated this lung sample from the edge of the tumor. Newly diagnosed lung cancer patients had thoracic surgery in China, August–late 2014, without prior chemotherapy. CDR3 length: 14 amino acids. From germline, CDR1 is SQVTM and CDR2 ANQGSEA. The receptor was isolated from a man in his 70s with non-small cell lung cancer. V is TRBV29-1 and J is TRBJ2-3; a possible D gene is TRBD1 (6 bases). What was sequenced was distant non-tumor lung tissue. CDR3 in DNA: TGCAGCGTTGGGCGACAAGCTCCAGGGGATACGCATTATTTT. Protein: CSVGRQAPGDTHYF.